A selection of T cell receptor beta chains follows, all from one sample in a study of cytotoxic CD8 clonotypes in ibrutinib-treated CLL. Libraries were prepared by immunoSEQ multiplex PCR; TCRdb keeps only in-frame clonotypes and omits some of them. The sample has 150,000 to 200,000 clones; around nine tenths are singletons. The sample in question was PBMCs, obtained at disease progression, from a patient treated with ibrutinib. The receptors shown here come from a human donor with chronic lymphocytic leukemia. Both conserved end residues are part of each CDR3. The D gene is left open where the match is weak. Where a row states a size, it is once, few, many or the class of an expanded clone; other rows omit it.

D gene: -
clone size: -
J gene: TRBJ1-1
V gene: TRBV18
CDR3 length: 11
CDR3 DNA: TGTGCCAGCTCCCTTGATACTGAAGCTTTCTTT
CDR3 protein: CASSLDTEAFF

D gene: TRBD1
clone size: -
J gene: TRBJ1-1
V gene: TRBV5-1
CDR3 length: 17
CDR3 DNA: TGCGCCAGCAGCCCAAGGGACAGGGTGGTTTTGAGCACTGAAGCTTTCTTT
CDR3 protein: CASSPRDRVVLSTEAFF

D gene: -
clone size: -
J gene: TRBJ1-4
V gene: TRBV18
CDR3 length: 14
CDR3 DNA: TGTGCCAGCTCACCCGGGGCGTGGGGTGAAAAACTGTTTTTT
CDR3 protein: CASSPGAWGEKLFF

D gene: -
clone size: once
J gene: TRBJ1-1
V gene: TRBV7-9
CDR3 length: 13
CDR3 DNA: TGTGCCAGCAGCTTTTCGGTGGACACTGAAGCTTTCTTT
CDR3 protein: CASSFSVDTEAFF

D gene: -
clone size: -
J gene: TRBJ2-7
V gene: TRBV30
CDR3 length: 15
CDR3 DNA: TGTGCCTGGAGTCAGTTAGGGTGGGGCTCCTACGAGCAGTACTTC
CDR3 protein: CAWSQLGWGSYEQYF

D gene: TRBD1
clone size: -
J gene: TRBJ2-5
V gene: TRBV2
CDR3 length: 15
CDR3 DNA: TGTGCCAGCAGTGGAGGGGACAGGGTCCAAGAGACCCAGTACTTC
CDR3 protein: CASSGGDRVQETQYF

D gene: -
clone size: -
J gene: TRBJ2-7
V gene: TRBV12-5
CDR3 length: 14
CDR3 DNA: TGTGCTAGTGGACAGGGAAGGAGCTCCTACGAGCAGTACTTC
CDR3 protein: CASGQGRSSYEQYF

D gene: TRBD1
clone size: -
J gene: TRBJ2-1
V gene: TRBV6-5
CDR3 length: 14
CDR3 DNA: TGTGCCAGCAGTTATGGGACAGGGAACAATGAGCAGTTCTTC
CDR3 protein: CASSYGTGNNEQFF

D gene: -
clone size: -
J gene: TRBJ1-1
V gene: TRBV5-1
CDR3 length: 17
CDR3 DNA: TGCGCCAGCAGCCACACGCTAAATTCCATTACGAACACTGAAGCTTTCTTT
CDR3 protein: CASSHTLNSITNTEAFF

D gene: -
clone size: -
J gene: TRBJ1-2
V gene: TRBV6-5
CDR3 length: 16
CDR3 DNA: TGTGCCAGCAGTTACTCGATTGGTGCCAGGTCCCTAAGCTACACCTTC
CDR3 protein: CASSYSIGARSLSYTF

D gene: TRBD1
clone size: -
J gene: TRBJ1-2
V gene: TRBV7-9
CDR3 length: 15
CDR3 DNA: TGTGCCAGCAGCTCCCCTGGGACAGGGGGCCTTGGCTACACCTTC
CDR3 protein: CASSSPGTGGLGYTF

D gene: -
clone size: once
J gene: TRBJ2-7
V gene: TRBV18
CDR3 length: 14
CDR3 DNA: TGTGCCAGCTCACCGGCGACAGATGCATACGAGCAGTACTTC
CDR3 protein: CASSPATDAYEQYF

D gene: TRBD2
clone size: once
J gene: TRBJ2-1
V gene: TRBV5-4
CDR3 length: 18
CDR3 DNA: TGTGCCAGCAGCTTGGTTCTCACGGGACTAAGGACCTACAATGAGCAGTTCTTC
CDR3 protein: CASSLVLTGLRTYNEQFF

D gene: -
clone size: -
J gene: TRBJ2-1
V gene: TRBV18
CDR3 length: 13
CDR3 DNA: TGTGCCAGCTCAGCTCTAGAGAACAATGAGCAGTTCTTC
CDR3 protein: CASSALENNEQFF

D gene: TRBD1
clone size: -
J gene: TRBJ2-1
V gene: TRBV28
CDR3 length: 17
CDR3 DNA: TGTGCCAGCAGTATTACCCCCGAGGGGGCTTCCTACAATGAGCAGTTCTTC
CDR3 protein: CASSITPEGASYNEQFF

D gene: TRBD1
clone size: once
J gene: TRBJ1-1
V gene: TRBV12-5
CDR3 length: 16
CDR3 DNA: TGTGCTAGTGGTTTACCGGGGAGGGGGCGCCCCACTGAAGCTTTCTTT
CDR3 protein: CASGLPGRGRPTEAFF

D gene: -
clone size: -
J gene: TRBJ1-2
V gene: TRBV28
CDR3 length: 14
CDR3 DNA: TGTGCCAGCAGCCCTGGGACGGGAAACTATGGCTACACCTTC
CDR3 protein: CASSPGTGNYGYTF

D gene: -
clone size: -
J gene: TRBJ1-1
V gene: TRBV10-3
CDR3 length: 15
CDR3 DNA: TGTGCCATCAGTGAGTCGAATGTAGGGAACACTGAAGCTTTCTTT
CDR3 protein: CAISESNVGNTEAFF

D gene: -
clone size: -
J gene: TRBJ1-1
V gene: TRBV28
CDR3 length: 14
CDR3 DNA: TGTGCCAGCAGTTTCGGGGGGGGCGGCACTGAAGCTTTCTTT
CDR3 protein: CASSFGGGGTEAFF

D gene: TRBD1
clone size: -
J gene: TRBJ1-1
V gene: TRBV4-3
CDR3 length: 16
CDR3 DNA: TGCGCCAGCAGCCAAGATCGAGACAGGGTTAGCACTGAAGCTTTCTTT
CDR3 protein: CASSQDRDRVSTEAFF

D gene: -
clone size: -
J gene: TRBJ2-1
V gene: TRBV11-3
CDR3 length: 15
CDR3 DNA: TGTGCCAGCAGCCAAAGGAGGGGGCGAGACAATGAGCAGTTCTTC
CDR3 protein: CASSQRRGRDNEQFF

D gene: -
clone size: -
J gene: TRBJ2-1
V gene: TRBV5-1
CDR3 length: 12
CDR3 DNA: TGCGCCAGCAGTTGGACAGACAATGAGCAGTTCTTC
CDR3 protein: CASSWTDNEQFF

D gene: -
clone size: -
J gene: TRBJ1-1
V gene: TRBV5-1
CDR3 length: 14
CDR3 DNA: TGCGCCAGCAGCTTGGCCGGCAGGGAGATAAAAGCTTTCTTT
CDR3 protein: CASSLAGREIKAFF